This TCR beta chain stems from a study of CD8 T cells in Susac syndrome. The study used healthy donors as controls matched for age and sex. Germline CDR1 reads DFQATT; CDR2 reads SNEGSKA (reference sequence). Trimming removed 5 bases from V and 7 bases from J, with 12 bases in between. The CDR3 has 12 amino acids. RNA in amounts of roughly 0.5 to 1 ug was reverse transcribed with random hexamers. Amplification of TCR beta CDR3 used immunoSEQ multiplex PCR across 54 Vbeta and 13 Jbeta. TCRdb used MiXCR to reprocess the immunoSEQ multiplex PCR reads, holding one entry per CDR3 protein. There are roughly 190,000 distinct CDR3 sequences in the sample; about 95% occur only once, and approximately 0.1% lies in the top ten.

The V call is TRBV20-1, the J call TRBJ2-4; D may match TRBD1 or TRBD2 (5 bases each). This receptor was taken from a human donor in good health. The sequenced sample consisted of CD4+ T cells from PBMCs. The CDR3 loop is CSAPGTGNIQYF. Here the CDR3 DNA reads TGCAGTGCTCCGGGGACCGGGAACATTCAGTACTTC.